This T cell receptor (beta chain) was recovered during a study of response to subunit inactivated influenza vaccine. Study-wide results and caveats: Few additional T cells are recruited per seasonal influenza vaccination, authors suggested.

TCRdb called the RT-PCR reads again in MiXCR, with one record for every CDR3 protein. The sample records a few hundred thousand distinct CDR3 sequences, approximately 15% being singletons. This clonotype has just one count. Its antigen is not known. The sample consisted of PBMCs from blood, taken approximately 13 days after vaccination. The origin of this receptor is a man in his fifties who received an inactivated influenza vaccine.

Written as DNA, the CDR3 is TGCGCCAGCAGCTTGATTAGTGGCTCCTCTGGGGCCAACGTCCTGACTTTC. Protein product: CASSLISGSSGANVLTF. V usage is TRBV5-1 and J usage is TRBJ2-6; D is ambiguous. Between the trimmed V and J ends, which lost 1 base and 0 bases, there was a span of 11 bases. CDR1 and CDR2 from the germline V gene are SGHRS and YFSETQ. This CDR3 has 17 amino acids.